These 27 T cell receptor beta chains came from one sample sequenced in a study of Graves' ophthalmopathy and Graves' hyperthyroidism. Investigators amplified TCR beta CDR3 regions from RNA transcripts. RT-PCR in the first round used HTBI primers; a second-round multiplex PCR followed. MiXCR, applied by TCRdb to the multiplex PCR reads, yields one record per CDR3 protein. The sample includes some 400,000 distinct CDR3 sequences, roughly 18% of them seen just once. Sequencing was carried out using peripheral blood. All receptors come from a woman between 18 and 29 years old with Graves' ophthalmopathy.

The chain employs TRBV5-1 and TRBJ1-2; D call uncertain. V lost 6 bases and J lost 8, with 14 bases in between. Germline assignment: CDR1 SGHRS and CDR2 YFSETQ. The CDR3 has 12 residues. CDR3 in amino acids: CASTPDMGGYTF. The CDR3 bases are TGCGCCAGCACCCCTGATATGGGCGGCTACACCTTC. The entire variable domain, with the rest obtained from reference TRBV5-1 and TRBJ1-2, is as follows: KAGVTQTPRYLIKTRGQQVTLSCSPISGHRSVSWYQQTPGQGLQFLFEYFSETQRNKGNFPGRFSGRQFSNSRSEMNVSTLELGDSALYLCASTPDMGGYTFGSGTRLTVV.

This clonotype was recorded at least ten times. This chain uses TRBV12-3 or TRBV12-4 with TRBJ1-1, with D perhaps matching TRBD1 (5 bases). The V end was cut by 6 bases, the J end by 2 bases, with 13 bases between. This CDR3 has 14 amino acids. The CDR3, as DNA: TGTGCCAGCAGCCATCCGGGACTTAACACTGAAGCTTTCTTT. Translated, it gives CASSHPGLNTEAFF.

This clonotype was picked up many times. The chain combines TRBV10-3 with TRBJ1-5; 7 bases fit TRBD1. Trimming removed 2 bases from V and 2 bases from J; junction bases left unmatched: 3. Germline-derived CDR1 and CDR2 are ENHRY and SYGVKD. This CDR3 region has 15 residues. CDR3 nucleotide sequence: TGTGCCATCAGTGAGGTCACAGGGGGCAATCAGCCCCAGCATTTT. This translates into CAISEVTGGNQPQHF.

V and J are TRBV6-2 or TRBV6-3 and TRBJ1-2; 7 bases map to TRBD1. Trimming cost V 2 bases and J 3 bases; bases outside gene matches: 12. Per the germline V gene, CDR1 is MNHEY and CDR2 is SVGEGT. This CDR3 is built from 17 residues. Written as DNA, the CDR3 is TGTGCCAGCAGTTACCCGCTCTATGACAGGGCGCACTATGGCTACACCTTC. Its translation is CASSYPLYDRAHYGYTF.

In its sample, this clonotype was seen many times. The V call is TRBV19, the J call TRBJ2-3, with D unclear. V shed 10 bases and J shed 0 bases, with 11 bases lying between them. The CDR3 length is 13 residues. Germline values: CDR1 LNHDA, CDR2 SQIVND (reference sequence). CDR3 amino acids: CATRTGSTDTQYF. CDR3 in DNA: TGTGCCACCAGGACCGGGAGCACAGATACGCAGTATTTT. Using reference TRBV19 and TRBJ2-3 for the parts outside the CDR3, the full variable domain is DGGITQSPKYLFRKEGQNVTLSCEQNLNHDAMYWYRQDPGQGLRLIYYSQIVNDFQKGDIAEGYSVSREKKESFPLTVTSAQKNPTAFYLCATRTGSTDTQYFGPGTRLTVL.

The CDR3 DNA sequence: TGCGCCAGCAGCCCAGGGGTGGGCAGGCAAGAGACCCAGTACTTC. Protein product: CASSPGVGRQETQYF. The V call is TRBV4-3, the J call TRBJ2-5, with a tentative D call TRBD1 (6 bases). From germline, CDR1 is LGHNA and CDR2 YSLEER. The CDR3 runs 15 residues. V lost 4 bases to trimming and J lost 2 bases, with 14 bases between them.

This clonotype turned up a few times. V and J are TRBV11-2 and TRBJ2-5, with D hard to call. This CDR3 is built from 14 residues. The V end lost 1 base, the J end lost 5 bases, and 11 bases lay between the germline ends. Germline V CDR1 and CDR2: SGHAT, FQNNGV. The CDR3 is CASSLGRATETQYF. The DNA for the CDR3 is TGTGCCAGCAGCTTAGGACGGGCGACGGAGACCCAGTACTTC.

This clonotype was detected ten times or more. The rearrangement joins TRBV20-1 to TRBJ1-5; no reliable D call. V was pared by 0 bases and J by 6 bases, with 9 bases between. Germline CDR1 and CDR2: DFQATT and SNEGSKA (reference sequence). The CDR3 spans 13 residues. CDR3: CSARDLQSQPQHF. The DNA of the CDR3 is TGCAGTGCTAGAGATTTGCAAAGTCAGCCCCAGCATTTT.

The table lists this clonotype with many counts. Written as DNA, the CDR3 is TGTGCCACCAGTGACCAAAAGAACACCGGGGAGCTGTTTTTT. As protein: CATSDQKNTGELFF. The chain has TRBV24-1 and TRBJ2-2; D is uncertain. The CDR3 is 14 residues long. CDR1 and CDR2 (germline): KGHDR, SFDVKD. V lost 4 bases and J lost 1, with 6 bases in between.

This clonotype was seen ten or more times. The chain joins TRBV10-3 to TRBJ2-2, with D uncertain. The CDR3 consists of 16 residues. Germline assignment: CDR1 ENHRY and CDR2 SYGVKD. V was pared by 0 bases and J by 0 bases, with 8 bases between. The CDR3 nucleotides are TGTGCCATCAGTGAGTCAAAGGCACCGAACACCGGGGAGCTGTTTTTT. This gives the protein CAISESKAPNTGELFF.

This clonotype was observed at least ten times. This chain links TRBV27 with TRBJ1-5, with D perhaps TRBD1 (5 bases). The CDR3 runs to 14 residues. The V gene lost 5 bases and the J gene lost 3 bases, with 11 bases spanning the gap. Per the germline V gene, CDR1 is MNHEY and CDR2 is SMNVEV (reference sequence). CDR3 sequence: CASSPTVINQPQHF. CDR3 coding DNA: TGTGCCAGCAGTCCGACAGTAATCAATCAGCCCCAGCATTTT.

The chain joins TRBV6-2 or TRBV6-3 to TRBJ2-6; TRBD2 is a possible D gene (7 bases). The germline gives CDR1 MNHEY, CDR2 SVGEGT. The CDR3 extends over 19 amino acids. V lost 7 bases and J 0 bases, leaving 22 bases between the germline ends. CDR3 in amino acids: CASTTGGAGELSGANVLTF. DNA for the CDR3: TGTGCCAGCACAACTGGGGGGGCAGGGGAACTCTCTGGGGCCAACGTCCTGACTTTC.

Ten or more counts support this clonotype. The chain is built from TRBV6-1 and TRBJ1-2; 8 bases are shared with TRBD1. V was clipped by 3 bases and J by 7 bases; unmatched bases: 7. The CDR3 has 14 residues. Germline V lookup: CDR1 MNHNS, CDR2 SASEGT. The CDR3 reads CASSDRTGYGGYTF. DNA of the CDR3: TGTGCCAGCAGTGACCGGACAGGGTACGGTGGCTACACCTTC.

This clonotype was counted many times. CDR3 DNA sequence: TGCGCCAGCAGCTTGGGACAGGGGGCGAAAGAGACCCAGTACTTC. This encodes CASSLGQGAKETQYF. V usage is TRBV5-1 and J usage is TRBJ2-5; 10 bases map to TRBD1. The length of the CDR3 is 15 residues. Looked up from germline, CDR1 is SGHRS and CDR2 is YFSETQ. The V segment lost 0 bases and the J segment 3 bases; nucleotides outside the gene matches: 2.

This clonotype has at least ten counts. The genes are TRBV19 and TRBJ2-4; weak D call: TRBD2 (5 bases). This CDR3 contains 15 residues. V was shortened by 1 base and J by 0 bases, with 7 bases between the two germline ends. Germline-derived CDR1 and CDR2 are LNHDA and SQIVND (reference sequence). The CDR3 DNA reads TGTGCCAGTAGTATAGGAGGACTAGCCAAAAACATTCAGTACTTC. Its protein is CASSIGGLAKNIQYF.

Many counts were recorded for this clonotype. The CDR3 region is CATSGTPNTGELFF. DNA of the CDR3: TGTGCCACTTCCGGGACGCCAAACACCGGGGAGCTGTTTTTT. The gene calls are TRBV24-1 and TRBJ2-2; D possibly uses TRBD1 or TRBD2 (5 bases each). The V and J ends lost 10 bases and 2 bases respectively, with 13 bases between them. There are 14 residues in the CDR3. CDR1 is KGHDR, CDR2 SFDVKD, per germline.

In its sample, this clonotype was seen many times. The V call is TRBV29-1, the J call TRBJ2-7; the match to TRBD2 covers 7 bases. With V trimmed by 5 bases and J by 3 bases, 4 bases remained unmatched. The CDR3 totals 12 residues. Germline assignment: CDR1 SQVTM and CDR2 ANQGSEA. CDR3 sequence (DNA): TGCAGCGTTTCGGGAGGTCTCTACGAGCAGTACTTC. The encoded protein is CSVSGGLYEQYF.

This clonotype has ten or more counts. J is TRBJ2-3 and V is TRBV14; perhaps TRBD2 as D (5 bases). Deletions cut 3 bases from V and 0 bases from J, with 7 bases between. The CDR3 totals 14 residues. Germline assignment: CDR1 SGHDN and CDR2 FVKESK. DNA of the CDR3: TGTGCCAGCAGCCAGACTACTAGCACAGATACGCAGTATTTT. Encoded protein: CASSQTTSTDTQYF.

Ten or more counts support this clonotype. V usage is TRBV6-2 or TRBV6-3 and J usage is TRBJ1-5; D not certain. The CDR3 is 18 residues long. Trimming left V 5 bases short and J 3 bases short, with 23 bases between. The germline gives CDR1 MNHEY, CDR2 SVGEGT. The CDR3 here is CASSPHRRQGLYNQPQHF. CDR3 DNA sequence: TGTGCCAGCAGTCCCCACCGGAGGCAAGGGCTATACAATCAGCCCCAGCATTTT.

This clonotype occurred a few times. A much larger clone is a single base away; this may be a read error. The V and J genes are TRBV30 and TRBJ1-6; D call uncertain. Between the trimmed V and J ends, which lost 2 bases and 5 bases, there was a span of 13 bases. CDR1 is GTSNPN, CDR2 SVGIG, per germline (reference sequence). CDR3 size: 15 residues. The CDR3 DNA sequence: TGTGCCTGGAGTTTTCGAACGGGGAATAATTCACCCCTCCACTTT. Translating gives CAWSFRTGNNSPLHF.

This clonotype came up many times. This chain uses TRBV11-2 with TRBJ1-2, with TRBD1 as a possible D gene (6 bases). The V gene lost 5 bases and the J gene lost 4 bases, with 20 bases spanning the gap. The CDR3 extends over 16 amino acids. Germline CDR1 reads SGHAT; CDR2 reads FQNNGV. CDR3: CASSPRTAPILYGYTF. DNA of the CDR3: TGTGCCAGCAGCCCGAGGACAGCCCCAATACTCTATGGCTACACCTTC.

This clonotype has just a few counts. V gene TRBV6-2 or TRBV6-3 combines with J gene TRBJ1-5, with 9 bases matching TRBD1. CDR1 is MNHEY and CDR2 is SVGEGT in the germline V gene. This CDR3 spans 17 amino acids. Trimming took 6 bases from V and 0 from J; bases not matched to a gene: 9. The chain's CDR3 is CASRAGQGSLSNQPQHF. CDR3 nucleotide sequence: TGTGCCAGCAGGGCGGGACAGGGTTCCCTTAGCAATCAGCCCCAGCATTTT.

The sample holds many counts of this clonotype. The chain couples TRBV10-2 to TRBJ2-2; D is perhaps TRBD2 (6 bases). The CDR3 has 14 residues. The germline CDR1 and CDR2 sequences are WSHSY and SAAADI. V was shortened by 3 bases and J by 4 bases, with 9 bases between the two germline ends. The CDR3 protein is CASSETSSTGELFF. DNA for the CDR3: TGCGCCAGCAGTGAAACTAGCTCCACCGGGGAGCTGTTTTTT.

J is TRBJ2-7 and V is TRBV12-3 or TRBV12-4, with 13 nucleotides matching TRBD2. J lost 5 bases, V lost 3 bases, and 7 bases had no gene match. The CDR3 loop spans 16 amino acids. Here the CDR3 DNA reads TGTGCCAGCAGTTTTTCTACTAGCGGGAGGGCCAACGAGCAGTACTTC. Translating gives CASSFSTSGRANEQYF.

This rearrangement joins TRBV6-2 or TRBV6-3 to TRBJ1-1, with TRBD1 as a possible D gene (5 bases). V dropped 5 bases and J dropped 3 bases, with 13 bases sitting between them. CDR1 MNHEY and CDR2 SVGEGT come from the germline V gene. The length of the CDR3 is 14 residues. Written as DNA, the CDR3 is TGTGCCAGCAGTAAGTTGGGACTCCACACTGAAGCTTTCTTT. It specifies CASSKLGLHTEAFF.

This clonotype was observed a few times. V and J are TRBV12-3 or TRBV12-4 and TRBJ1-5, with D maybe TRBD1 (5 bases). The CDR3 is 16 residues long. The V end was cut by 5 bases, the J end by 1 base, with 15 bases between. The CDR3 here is CASSDGTPASNQPQHF. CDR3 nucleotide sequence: TGTGCCAGCAGTGATGGGACCCCGGCGAGCAATCAGCCCCAGCATTTT.

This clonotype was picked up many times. CDR3 coding DNA: TGTGCCAGCAGCCAAGAACAACGGCAGGCCCGCACTACTGAAGCTTTCTTT. It yields the protein CASSQEQRQARTTEAFF. This chain uses TRBV4-2 with TRBJ1-1; D unclear. Trimming stripped 0 bases from V and 5 bases from J, with 19 bases between. From germline, CDR1 is LGHNA and CDR2 YNFKEQ. This CDR3 contains 17 residues.